The 26 T cell receptor beta chains listed next were all sequenced from one sample in a study of a mutant IDH1 vaccine in newly diagnosed glioma. Profiling relied on immunoSEQ multiplex PCR, and the TCRdb table lists in-frame clones only, not all of them. The sample includes over 50,000 clones, more than 75% of them seen just once. Their cognate antigens are unknown. Noted time point: week 47, end of study. In every dose of vaccine, 300 ug of mutant IDH1 20-mer peptide was given alongside topical imiquimod. The specimen was PBMCs, collected from a glioma patient whose treatment included an IDH1 peptide vaccine. The receptors stem from a woman aged 40 to 50 with glioma. Some clones in this sample may be carry-over from other donors' samples.

The chain employs TRBV10-3 and TRBJ2-5; 10 bases are a match to TRBD1. Looked up from germline, CDR1 is ENHRY and CDR2 is SYGVKD. The CDR3 extends over 14 amino acids. V shed 11 bases, J shed 6 bases, and the junction held 12 bases outside the gene matches. The CDR3, as DNA: TGTGCCGTCGGTCGGGGGACAGGGGTTCAGACCCAGTACTTC. Its protein is CAVGRGTGVQTQYF.

The chain is built from TRBV5-6 and TRBJ1-5; no firm D call. CDR1 is SGHDT and CDR2 is YYEEEE in the germline V gene. The CDR3 is made up of 15 amino acids. V was trimmed by 4 bases and J by 3 bases, leaving 14 bases between them. CDR3 loop: CASSPRRAPNQPQHF. The DNA of the CDR3 is TGTGCCAGCAGCCCCCGTCGAGCCCCCAATCAGCCCCAGCATTTT.

This chain uses TRBV19 with TRBJ2-5; TRBD1 matches 7 bases. This CDR3 comprises 15 residues. Germline V gene sequence: CDR1 LNHDA, CDR2 SQIVND (reference sequence). J lost 5 bases, V lost 5 bases, and 11 bases had no gene match. The CDR3 loop reads CASSFRDRNPETQYF. CDR3 sequence (DNA): TGTGCCAGTAGTTTCCGGGACAGAAATCCGGAGACCCAGTACTTC.

This chain joins TRBV4-1 and TRBJ2-5; tentative D call: TRBD1 (5 bases). This CDR3 has 16 amino acids. V was trimmed by 1 base and J by 3 bases, leaving 15 bases between them. Germline V gene sequence: CDR1 MGHRA, CDR2 YSYEKL. The CDR3 spells CASSQASLGREETQYF. Here the CDR3 DNA reads TGCGCCAGCAGCCAAGCCAGTCTTGGCAGGGAAGAGACCCAGTACTTC.

The chain joins TRBV9 to TRBJ2-7; maybe TRBD2 (7 bases). The length of the CDR3 is 15 residues. Germline CDR1 is SGDLS and CDR2 is YYNGEE. V lost 0 bases and J 2 bases, leaving 12 bases between the germline ends. In DNA, the CDR3 is TGTGCCAGCAGCGTAGGCGGGGGCTCTCCCTACGAGCAGTACTTC. Its translation is CASSVGGGSPYEQYF.

The count of this clone is one. The chain has TRBV6-5 and TRBJ1-1; TRBD1 matches at 8 bases. Trimming removed 3 bases from V and 11 bases from J; junction bases left unmatched: 8. The CDR3 contains 13 residues. Germline loops: CDR1 MNHEY, CDR2 SVGAGI. CDR3 in amino acids: CASSYPGTGVAFF. The CDR3 DNA sequence: TGTGCCAGCAGTTATCCCGGGACAGGTGTGGCTTTCTTT.

The J gene is TRBJ1-6, the V gene TRBV5-1; TRBD1 is a possible D gene (5 bases). The CDR3 is 16 residues long. V lost 3 bases, J lost 5 bases, and 15 bases lay in between. The germline CDR1 and CDR2 sequences are SGHRS and YFSETQ. CDR3 nucleotides: TGCGCCAGCAGCTCTGAAACAGGTCTAGATAATTCACCCCTCCACTTT. Residues: CASSSETGLDNSPLHF.

The chain combines TRBV5-6 with TRBJ2-5, with 7 positions matching TRBD1. V dropped 1 base and J dropped 5; count of bases not matched to a gene: 17. From germline, CDR1 is SGHDT and CDR2 YYEEEE. The CDR3 loop spans 18 amino acids. The CDR3 loop reads CASSLFFGETGPSETQYF. CDR3 bases: TGTGCCAGCAGCTTGTTTTTTGGGGAGACAGGGCCATCGGAGACCCAGTACTTC.

This clone was picked up one time. The chain combines TRBV9 with TRBJ1-2, with D possibly matching TRBD1 (5 bases). The CDR3 covers 15 residues. In germline, CDR1 is SGDLS, CDR2 YYNGEE. V was trimmed by 3 bases and J by 7 bases, leaving 19 bases between them. The CDR3 sequence: CASSAYPDGASGYTF. In DNA form, the CDR3 reads TGTGCCAGCAGCGCCTACCCCGACGGGGCGTCTGGCTACACCTTC.

This clone was recorded only once. The chain is built from TRBV7-8 and TRBJ2-7; TRBD1 matches 9 bases. In germline, CDR1 is SGHVS, CDR2 FQNEAQ. V gave up 5 bases and J gave up 4 bases; unmatched junction bases: 12. This CDR3 contains 16 residues. DNA for the CDR3: TGTGCCAGCAGCAAAACTCCGGGACAGGGAGGATACGAGCAGTACTTC. As protein: CASSKTPGQGGYEQYF.

The chain combines TRBV7-8 with TRBJ1-4; D is unclear. Per the germline V gene, CDR1 is SGHVS and CDR2 is FQNEAQ. Trimming stripped 5 bases from V and 4 bases from J, with 5 bases between. The CDR3 covers 12 residues. Written as DNA, the CDR3 is TGTGCCAGCAGCCTGAGTAATGAAAAACTGTTTTTT. Protein sequence: CASSLSNEKLFF.

The chain joins TRBV9 to TRBJ1-2, with 8 bases lining up with TRBD1. The CDR3 length is 15 residues. The trim removed 0 bases at V and 2 bases at J, leaving 3 bases unmatched. Germline lookup yields CDR1 SGDLS and CDR2 YYNGEE. The CDR3 nucleotides are TGTGCCAGCAGCGTAGGGACAGGGAACAACTATGGCTACACCTTC. Its protein product is CASSVGTGNNYGYTF.

The rearrangement links TRBV6-4 to TRBJ2-7, with D possibly matching TRBD2 (5 bases). Germline lookup yields CDR1 MRHNA and CDR2 SNTAGT. Trimming removed 0 bases at V and 3 bases at J, with 15 bases between. This CDR3 region has 16 residues. CDR3 sequence (DNA): TGTGCCAGCAGTGACTCGAGGGATAGGGTCCGCTACGAGCAGTACTTC. Protein sequence: CASSDSRDRVRYEQYF.

Points on this clone: One junction end disagrees with the germline gene, perhaps due to a read error. The chain couples TRBV30 to TRBJ1-1, with D maybe TRBD1 (5 bases). This CDR3 comprises 11 residues. Per germline, CDR1 GTSNPN and CDR2 SVGIG (reference sequence). CDR3 amino acids: CACQGYTQAFF. As DNA, the CDR3 is TGTGCCTGCCAGGGTTACACTCAAGCTTTCTTT.

This chain uses TRBV7-9 with TRBJ2-7, with D unclear. The CDR3 length is 14 residues. V lost 6 bases, J lost 5 bases, and 17 bases lay in between. Germline V gives CDR1 SEHNR, CDR2 FQNEAQ (reference sequence). The CDR3 spells CASRQNGLYHEQYF. In DNA form, the CDR3 reads TGTGCCAGCAGGCAAAATGGCCTGTACCACGAGCAGTACTTC.

The V gene is TRBV7-6, the J gene TRBJ2-7, with 10 bases lining up with TRBD1. This CDR3 has 20 amino acids. With V trimmed by 0 bases and J by 2 bases, 16 bases remained unmatched. Germline-derived CDR1 and CDR2 are SGHVS and FNYEAQ. The CDR3 sequence is CASSLAQTGGYSGITYEQYF. Here the CDR3 DNA reads TGTGCCAGCAGCTTAGCCCAGACAGGGGGCTATTCGGGGATTACCTACGAGCAGTACTTC.

J is TRBJ1-2 and V is TRBV7-2; D is possibly TRBD1 (6 bases). V shed 5 bases and J shed 8 bases, with 18 bases lying between them. The CDR3 is made up of 14 amino acids. Germline CDR1 is SGHTA and CDR2 is FQGNSA. This CDR3 is CASSGGGQIKGYTF. CDR3 coding DNA: TGTGCCAGCAGCGGGGGGGGGCAGATAAAAGGCTACACCTTC.

This sequence joins TRBV7-8 and TRBJ2-3, with TRBD1 identical over 7 bases. Trimming at V came to 4 bases and at J to 5 bases, leaving 6 bases not matched to a gene. Looked up from germline, CDR1 is SGHVS and CDR2 is FQNEAQ. This CDR3 comprises 14 residues. CDR3 in amino acids: CASSSDRVGDTQYF. The CDR3 bases are TGTGCCAGCAGCTCAGACAGGGTGGGAGATACGCAGTATTTT.

V gene TRBV13 combines with J gene TRBJ2-2; D tentatively fits TRBD1 or TRBD2 (5 bases each). The CDR3 has 15 residues. From germline, CDR1 is PRHDT and CDR2 FYEKMQ (reference sequence). Trimming removed 5 bases from V and 1 base from J, with 11 bases in between. CDR3 nucleotide sequence: TGTGCCAGCAGCACCCGGGGCCTGAACACCGGGGAGCTGTTTTTT. Protein sequence: CASSTRGLNTGELFF.

This clone was detected only a few times. The chain employs TRBV6-1 and TRBJ1-6, with D unclear. The germline V gene has CDR1 MNHNS and CDR2 SASEGT. This CDR3 has 14 residues. With 10 bases removed from V and 11 bases from J, the gap between germline ends came to 21 bases. The CDR3, as DNA: TGTGCCATAGGGAGGACCGACTTAGTGACACCCCTCCACTTT. Its protein is CAIGRTDLVTPLHF.

J is TRBJ2-7 and V is TRBV6-5; weak D call: TRBD2 (6 bases). Trimming pared 7 bases from V and 9 bases from J, leaving 13 bases between. Germline CDR1 is MNHEY and CDR2 is SVGAGI. This CDR3 has 11 residues. CDR3 DNA sequence: TGTGCCAGCACACAGGAGGGATGGCAGTACTTC. As protein: CASTQEGWQYF.

The chain links TRBV2 to TRBJ2-5; 9 positions agree with TRBD2. Germline V gene sequence: CDR1 SNHLY, CDR2 FYNNEI. The CDR3 has 13 residues. J lost 1 base, V lost 6 bases, and 0 bases had no gene match. DNA of the CDR3: TGTGCCAGCAGGGGACTAGCCCAAGAGACCCAGTACTTC. Protein product: CASRGLAQETQYF.

This chain's CDR3 is CASSLVSNEQFF. The CDR3 DNA reads TGCGCCAGCAGCTTGGTTTCGAATGAGCAGTTCTTC. The J gene is TRBJ2-1, the V gene TRBV5-1; no clear D gene. Trimming stripped 0 bases from V and 7 bases from J, with 5 bases between. The CDR3 covers 12 residues. Germline CDR1 is SGHRS and CDR2 is YFSETQ.

This clone occurred many times. V and J are TRBV21-1 and TRBJ2-7; the table assigns TRBD2, which was not confirmed against the DNA. TRBV21-1 is a pseudogene segment. CDR3 length equals 17 residues. Here the CDR3 DNA reads TGTGCCAGCAGCAAATGTCTAGCGGGAGTTATCTCCTACGAGCAGTACTTC. Translation: CASSKCLAGVISYEQYF.

The chain uses TRBV20-1 and TRBJ1-1; D is unresolved. CDR1 and CDR2 from the germline V gene are DFQATT and SNEGSKA (reference sequence). CDR3 size: 11 residues. Trimming shortened V by 3 bases and J by 9 bases, and 11 bases separated the two germline ends. The CDR3 coding sequence is TGCAGTGCTAGGTGGGTACACCAAGCTTTCTTT. Translating it yields CSARWVHQAFF.

The rearrangement links TRBV7-9 to TRBJ1-4; D not certain. The CDR3 has 17 amino acids. Trimming removed 5 bases from V and 0 bases from J, with 16 bases in between. Germline assignment: CDR1 SEHNR and CDR2 FQNEAQ (reference sequence). The CDR3 sequence is CASSVGGLTATNEKLFF. For the CDR3, the DNA is TGTGCCAGCAGCGTAGGAGGGCTCACCGCAACTAATGAAAAACTGTTTTTT.